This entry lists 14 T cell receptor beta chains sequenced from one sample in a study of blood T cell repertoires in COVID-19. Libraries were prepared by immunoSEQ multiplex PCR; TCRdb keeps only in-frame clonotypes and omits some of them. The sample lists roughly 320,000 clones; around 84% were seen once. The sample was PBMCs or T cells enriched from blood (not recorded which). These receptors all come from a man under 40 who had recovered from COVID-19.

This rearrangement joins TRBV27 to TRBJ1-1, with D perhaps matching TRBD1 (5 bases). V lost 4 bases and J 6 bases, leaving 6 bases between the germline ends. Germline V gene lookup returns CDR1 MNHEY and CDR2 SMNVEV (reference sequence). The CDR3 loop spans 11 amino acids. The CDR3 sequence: CASSWGAEAFF. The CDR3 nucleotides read TGTGCCAGCAGTTGGGGGGCTGAAGCTTTCTTT.

The CDR3 DNA reads TGCAGCGTTGACCTGACCGGCTGGGCCAATGAGCAGTTCTTC. It codes for CSVDLTGWANEQFF. The rearrangement links TRBV29-1 to TRBJ2-1; D gene unclear. V was cut by 3 bases and J by 6 bases, with 15 bases left in between. This CDR3 contains 14 residues. Germline V gene sequence: CDR1 SQVTM, CDR2 ANQGSEA.

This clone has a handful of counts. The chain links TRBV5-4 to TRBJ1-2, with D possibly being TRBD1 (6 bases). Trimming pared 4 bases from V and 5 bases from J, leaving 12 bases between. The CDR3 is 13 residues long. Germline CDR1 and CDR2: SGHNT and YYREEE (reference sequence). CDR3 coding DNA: TGTGCCAGCAGCCCGCCACAGGGTTATGGCTACACCTTC. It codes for CASSPPQGYGYTF.

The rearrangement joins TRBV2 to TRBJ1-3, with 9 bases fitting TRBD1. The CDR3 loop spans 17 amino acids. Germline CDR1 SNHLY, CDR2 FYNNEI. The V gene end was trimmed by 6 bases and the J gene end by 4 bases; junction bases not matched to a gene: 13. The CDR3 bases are TGTGCCAGCAGACCTACCAGGGACAGGGTACTGGGAAACACCATATATTTT. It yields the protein CASRPTRDRVLGNTIYF.

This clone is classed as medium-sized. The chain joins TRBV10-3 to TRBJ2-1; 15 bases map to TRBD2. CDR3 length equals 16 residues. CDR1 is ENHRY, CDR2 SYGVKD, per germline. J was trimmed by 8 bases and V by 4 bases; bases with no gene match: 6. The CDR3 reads CAISARTSGGVDEQFF. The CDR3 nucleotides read TGTGCCATCAGTGCTCGGACTAGCGGGGGGGTGGATGAGCAGTTCTTC.

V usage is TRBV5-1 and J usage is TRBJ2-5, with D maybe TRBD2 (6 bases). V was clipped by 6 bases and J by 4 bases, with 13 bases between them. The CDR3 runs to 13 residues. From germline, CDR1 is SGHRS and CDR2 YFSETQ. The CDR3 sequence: CASNVGAGETQYF. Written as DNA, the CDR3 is TGCGCCAGCAACGTGGGAGCGGGAGAGACCCAGTACTTC.

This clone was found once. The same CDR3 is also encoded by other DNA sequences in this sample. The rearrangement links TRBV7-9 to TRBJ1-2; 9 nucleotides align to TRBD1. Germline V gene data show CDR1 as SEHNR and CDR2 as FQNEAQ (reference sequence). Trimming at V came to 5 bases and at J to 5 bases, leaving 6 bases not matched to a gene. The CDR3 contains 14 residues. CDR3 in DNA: TGTGCCAGCAGCCCGCCGGGACAGGGTTATGGCTACACCTTC. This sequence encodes CASSPPGQGYGYTF.

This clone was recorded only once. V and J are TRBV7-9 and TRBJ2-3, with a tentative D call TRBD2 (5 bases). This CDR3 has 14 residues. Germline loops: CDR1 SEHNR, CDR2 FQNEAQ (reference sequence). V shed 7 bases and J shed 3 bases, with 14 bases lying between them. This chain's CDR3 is CASKEGLRTDTQYF. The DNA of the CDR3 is TGTGCCAGCAAAGAGGGCCTTAGGACAGATACGCAGTATTTT.

The CDR3 bases are TGTGCCAGTAGTGTTAGCGGAGACAGCTCCTACAATGAGCAGTTCTTC. As protein: CASSVSGDSSYNEQFF. This rearrangement joins TRBV19 to TRBJ2-1, with D maybe TRBD2 (6 bases). Germline V CDR1 and CDR2: LNHDA, SQIVND (reference sequence). The V end was cut by 5 bases, the J end by 0 bases, with 14 bases between. This CDR3 spans 16 amino acids.

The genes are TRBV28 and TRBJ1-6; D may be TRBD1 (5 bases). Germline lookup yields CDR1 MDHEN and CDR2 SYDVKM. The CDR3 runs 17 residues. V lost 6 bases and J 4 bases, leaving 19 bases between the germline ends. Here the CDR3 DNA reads TGTGCCAGCAGCGCGTCAGGGAGGGGTGTTTATAATTCACCCCTCCACTTT. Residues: CASSASGRGVYNSPLHF.

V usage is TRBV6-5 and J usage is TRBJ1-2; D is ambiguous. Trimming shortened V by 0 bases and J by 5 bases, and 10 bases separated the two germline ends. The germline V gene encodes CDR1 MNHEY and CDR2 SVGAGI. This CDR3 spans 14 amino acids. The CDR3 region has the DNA TGTGCCAGCAGTTACTCGTCGAGTAATTATGGCTACACCTTC. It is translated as CASSYSSSNYGYTF.

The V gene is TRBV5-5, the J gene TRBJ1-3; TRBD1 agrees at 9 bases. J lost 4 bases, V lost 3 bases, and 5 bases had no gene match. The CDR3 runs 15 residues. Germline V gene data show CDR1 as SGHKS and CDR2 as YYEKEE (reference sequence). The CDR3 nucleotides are TGTGCCAGCAGCTCCCGGACAGGGGCCGGAAACACCATATATTTT. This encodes CASSSRTGAGNTIYF.

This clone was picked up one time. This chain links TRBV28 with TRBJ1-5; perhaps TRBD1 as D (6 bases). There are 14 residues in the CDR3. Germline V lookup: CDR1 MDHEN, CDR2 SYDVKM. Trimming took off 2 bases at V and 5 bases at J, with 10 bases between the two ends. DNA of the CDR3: TGTGCCAGCAGTTTAGGACAGTTTCATCAGCCCCAGCATTTT. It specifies CASSLGQFHQPQHF.

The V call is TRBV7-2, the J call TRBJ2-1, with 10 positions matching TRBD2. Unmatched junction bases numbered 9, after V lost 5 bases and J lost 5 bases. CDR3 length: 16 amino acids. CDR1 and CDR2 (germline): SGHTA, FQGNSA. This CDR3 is CASSLGSGGGHNEQFF. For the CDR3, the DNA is TGTGCCAGCAGCCTGGGAAGCGGGGGGGGGCACAATGAGCAGTTCTTC.